Listed here is a single TCR beta chain. This clonotype turned up a few times. No cognate antigen has been identified for it. Base quality data are lacking; no much larger clone is found one base away. The hyperthyroidism patients were between 18 and 65 years old and newly diagnosed, with a disease duration of less than 2 months. The study excluded patients with uncontrolled infections, other autoimmune diseases, pregnancy or lactation. Diagnoses were established on the basis of clinical symptoms, serum thyroxine and TRAb, thyroid ultrasound, and orbital computed tomography. For progressor patients, blood was drawn at the first diagnosis of hyperthyroidism, before any ophthalmopathy symptoms had appeared. PBMCs were isolated from around 10 ml of fresh peripheral blood by Ficoll-Paque density gradient centrifugation. Progressor patients were initially diagnosed with Graves' hyperthyroidism and developed ophthalmopathy during follow-up. Total RNA was extracted using Trizol reagent, and RNA quality was assessed on an Agilent 2100 Bioanalyzer.

This entry is derived from a study of T cells in Graves' hyperthyroidism and ophthalmopathy (dated by TCRdb to between 2018 and 2021). Regarding the complete study: Peripheral blood was collected at initial diagnosis, before any treatment. TCR V-J signatures able to tell the groups apart were searched for in a discovery cohort of 100 patients, of whom 43 had Graves' ophthalmopathy and roughly 58 had stable Graves' hyperthyroidism. TCR Vbeta CDR3 sequencing of 130 to 150 peripheral blood samples (43 ophthalmopathy, approximately 80 hyperthyroidism and about 17 progressor patients) is reported in the paper. After blood sampling, hyperthyroidism patients were treated with methimazole at a starting dose of 30 mg daily, and ophthalmopathy patients were treated with high-dose intravenous methylprednisolone. For training and testing, the roughly 93 patients in the discovery cohort were randomly divided in a 7:3 ratio. Thyroid tissue and blood T-cell repertoires from more than 5 Graves' hyperthyroidism patients were also compared in the study. Prospective prediction of ophthalmopathy was tested in an independent validation cohort consisting of 18 hyperthyroidism patients and approximately 16 patients who later progressed to ophthalmopathy.

Amplification of TCR beta CDR3 regions was carried out from RNA transcripts. A first-round RT-PCR of the TCR CDR3 used the HTBI primer set with the Qiagen OneStep RT-PCR kit. The libraries were constructed in a second round of multiplex PCR and then size-selected and purified. Libraries were sequenced paired-end with 100 bp reads on an Illumina HiSeq2000. The source study handled its data this way. SOAPnuke was used to process the raw data, with reads discarded if the reads contained adapters or uncalled bases, had a mean Phred below 15, or lacked an exact constant-primer or identifier match. COPE v1.2.5 was used to merge high-quality paired reads, and clonotypes were defined as unique nucleotide sequences. MiTCR v1.1 was used to align clonotypes to the IMGT TRBV, TRBD and TRBJ reference segments. Analysis was restricted to V-J combinations with a frequency above 0.0001, which covered about 99% of repertoires. The TCS score was defined as F50 (clonal expansion) divided by E x V (chaos), with BLOSUM62-based TCRdist calculated between CDR3 peptides within each V-J. Welch's t-statistics and random forest reduced around 520 V-J features to roughly 13, which were used in a naive Bayes classifier (R e1071). The raw public data were reprocessed by TCRdb itself: fastp quality trimming at Q25, MiXCR clonotype calling, in-frame beta chains only. Rows merge per CDR3 protein into single entries with the most common DNA and genes. These V and J calls originate from TCRdb's pipeline instead of the authors' own analysis. This sample comprises around 250,000 distinct CDR3 sequences, 13% to 15% of them detected only once. Together, the top ten hold about an eighth of the sample.

CDR1 and CDR2 were assigned from the germline V gene as SGDLS and YYNGEE. V gives up 0 bases and J gives up 2 bases, and the segment between their germline ends measures 13 bases. From the cysteine through the phenylalanine, the CDR3 covers 16 amino acids. The read is trimmed to its CDR3 DNA, 48 bases read in frame from base 1. Study-wide findings and limitations: Ophthalmopathy was separated from stable hyperthyroidism by a 13 V-J signature model, with roughly 88% sensitivity and 81% to 82% specificity obtained in cross-validation and 80%/75% obtained in testing. Most expanded thyroid clonotypes (frequency above 0.001) were also detected in blood, suggesting blood repertoires may reflect thyroid immune responses. During validation, the model predicted progression to ophthalmopathy a median of about 5.9 months ahead of onset, with around 65% sensitivity and around 73% specificity. Sample size was not statistically predetermined, and blinding of investigators to group allocation was not performed.

The clonotype was recovered from a woman between 40 and 55 years old with Graves' hyperthyroidism that later progressed to Graves' ophthalmopathy. The rearrangement combines TRBV9 with TRBJ2-3, with no confidently assigned D gene. The sequenced sample consisted of blood. The nucleotide sequence is given as TGTGCCAGCAGCGTAGGGTTAAGTCTGGACACAGATACGCAGTATTTT. Its protein is CASSVGLSLDTDTQYF.